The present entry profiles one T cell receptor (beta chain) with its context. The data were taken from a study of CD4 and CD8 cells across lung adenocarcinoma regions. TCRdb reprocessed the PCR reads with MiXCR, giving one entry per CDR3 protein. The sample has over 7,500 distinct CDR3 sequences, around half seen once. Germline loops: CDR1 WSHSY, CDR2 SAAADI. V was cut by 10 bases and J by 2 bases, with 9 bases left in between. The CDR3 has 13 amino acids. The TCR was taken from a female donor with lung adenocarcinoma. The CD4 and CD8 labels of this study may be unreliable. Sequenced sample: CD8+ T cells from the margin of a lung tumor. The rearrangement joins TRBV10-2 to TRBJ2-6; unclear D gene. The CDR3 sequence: CATTYPGANVLTF. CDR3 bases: TGCGCCACCACTTATCCTGGGGCCAACGTCCTGACTTTC.